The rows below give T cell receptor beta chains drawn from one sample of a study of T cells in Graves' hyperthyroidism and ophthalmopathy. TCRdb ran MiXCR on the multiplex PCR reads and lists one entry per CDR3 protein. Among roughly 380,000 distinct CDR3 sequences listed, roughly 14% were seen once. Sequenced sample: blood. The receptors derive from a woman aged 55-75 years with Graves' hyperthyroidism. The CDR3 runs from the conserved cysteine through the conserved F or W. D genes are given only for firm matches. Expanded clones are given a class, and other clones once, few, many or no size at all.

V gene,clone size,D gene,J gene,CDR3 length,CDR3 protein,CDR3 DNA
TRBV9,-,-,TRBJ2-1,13,CASSVTLANEQFF,TGTGCCAGCAGCGTAACTCTAGCCAATGAGCAGTTCTTC
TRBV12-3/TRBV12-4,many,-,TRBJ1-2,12,CASSWRGDGYTF,TGTGCCAGCAGTTGGCGGGGAGATGGCTACACCTTC
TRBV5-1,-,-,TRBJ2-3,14,CASSLEGVADTQYF,TGCGCCAGCAGCTTGGAAGGGGTCGCAGATACGCAGTATTTT
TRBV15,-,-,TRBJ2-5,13,CATSRGYLETQYF,TGTGCCACCAGCAGAGGGTACTTGGAGACCCAGTACTTC
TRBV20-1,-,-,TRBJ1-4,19,CSARVWRAGPKPTNEKLFF,TGCAGTGCTAGGGTGTGGCGGGCAGGGCCTAAGCCAACTAATGAAAAACTGTTTTTT
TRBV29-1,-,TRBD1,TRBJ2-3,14,CSATQGQVADTQYF,TGCAGCGCCACGCAGGGACAGGTGGCAGATACGCAGTATTTT
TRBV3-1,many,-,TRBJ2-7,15,CASSQGGLPIYEQYF,TGTGCCAGCAGCCAGGGAGGACTACCTATTTACGAGCAGTACTTC
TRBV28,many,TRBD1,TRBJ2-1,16,CASTTPGDRSYNEQFF,TGTGCCAGCACCACTCCGGGGGACAGGAGTTACAATGAGCAGTTCTTC
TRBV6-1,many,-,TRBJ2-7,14,CASSEDPSSYEQYF,TGTGCCAGCAGTGAAGACCCAAGCTCCTACGAGCAGTACTTC
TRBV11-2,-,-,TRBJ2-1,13,CASRVRDTSKQFF,TGTGCCAGCAGAGTCCGGGACACTAGCAAGCAGTTCTTC
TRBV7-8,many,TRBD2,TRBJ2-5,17,CASSPRRVAGTQETQYF,TGTGCCAGCAGCCCCCGGAGGGTAGCGGGAACTCAAGAGACCCAGTACTTC
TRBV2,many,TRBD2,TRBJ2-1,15,CASSRGLAGVVEQFF,TGTGCCAGCAGTCGGGGACTAGCGGGAGTCGTTGAGCAGTTCTTC
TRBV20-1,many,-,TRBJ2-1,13,CSVFRHTYNEQFF,TGCAGTGTGTTCAGGCATACTTACAATGAGCAGTTCTTC
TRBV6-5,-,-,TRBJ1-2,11,CASSYMHGYTF,TGTGCCAGCAGTTACATGCATGGCTACACCTTC